A selection of T cell receptor beta chains follows, all from one sample in a study of post-analysis software for immune sequencing data. TCRdb reanalysed the PCR reads using MiXCR and keeps one entry per CDR3 protein. The sample includes roughly 870,000 distinct CDR3 sequences, approximately 57% of them seen just once. The material sequenced was blood. These receptors were obtained from a girl aged 10 to 17 with multiple sclerosis. Each CDR3 is given with its conserved first and last residue. The order of the fields is D gene, J gene, clone size, V gene, CDR3 protein, CDR3 DNA. A D gene is named only where the DNA matches it firmly. The size entry is marked missing in some rows and otherwise reads once, few, many or a size class.

>TRBD2|TRBJ2-1|.|TRBV4-1
CASSQPTSGRRNEQFF
TGCGCCAGCAGCCAACCTACTAGCGGGAGAAGGAATGAGCAGTTCTTC
>.|TRBJ2-7|.|TRBV7-9
CASSRIPDSPYEQYF
TGTGCCAGCAGTAGGATACCAGACTCCCCCTACGAGCAGTACTTC
>TRBD2|TRBJ2-3|.|TRBV20-1
CSYNLGLAADTQYF
TGCAGTTATAACCTGGGACTAGCCGCAGATACGCAGTATTTT
>.|TRBJ2-1|.|TRBV5-1
CASSLSRQDYEQFF
TGCGCCAGCAGCTTGTCGAGACAGGACTACGAGCAGTTCTTC
>TRBD2|TRBJ2-3|few|TRBV6-4
CASSKTSGGPDTQYF
TGTGCCAGCAGTAAGACTAGCGGGGGTCCGGATACGCAGTATTTT
>.|TRBJ2-7|.|TRBV20-1
CSAPDQTYEQYF
TGCAGTGCTCCCGACCAAACCTACGAGCAGTACTTC
>TRBD1|TRBJ2-2|once|TRBV4-1
CASSRGQVTGELFF
TGCGCCAGCAGCCGGGGACAGGTCACCGGGGAGCTGTTTTTT
>.|TRBJ1-1|.|TRBV20-1
CSARNLYTEAFF
TGCAGTGCGAGAAATTTGTACACTGAAGCTTTCTTT
>.|TRBJ2-3|.|TRBV6-6
CASSYNSKGRADTQYF
TGTGCCAGCAGTTACAACTCGAAGGGACGGGCAGATACGCAGTATTTT
>TRBD1|TRBJ2-5|.|TRBV5-1
CASSRGQEDQETQYF
TGCGCCAGCAGCAGGGGACAGGAAGACCAAGAGACCCAGTACTTC
>.|TRBJ1-5|.|TRBV6-1
CASQLGTANQPQHF
TGTGCCAGCCAACTCGGGACGGCGAATCAGCCCCAGCATTTT
>.|TRBJ2-7|.|TRBV28
CASSLYGTGTSYEQYF
TGTGCCAGCAGTTTATACGGGACGGGCACCTCCTACGAGCAGTACTTC